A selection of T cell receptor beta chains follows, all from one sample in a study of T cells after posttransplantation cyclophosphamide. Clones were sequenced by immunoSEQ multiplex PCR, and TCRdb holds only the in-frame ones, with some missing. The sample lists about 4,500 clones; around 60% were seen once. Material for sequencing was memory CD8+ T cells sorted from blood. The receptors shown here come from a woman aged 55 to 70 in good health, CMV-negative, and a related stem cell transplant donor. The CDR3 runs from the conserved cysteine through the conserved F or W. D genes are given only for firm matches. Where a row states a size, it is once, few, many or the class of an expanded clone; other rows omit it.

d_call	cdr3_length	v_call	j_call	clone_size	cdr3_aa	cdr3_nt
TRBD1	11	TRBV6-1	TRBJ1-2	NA	CASATGYGYTF	TGTGCCAGCGCGACAGGGTACGGCTACACCTTC
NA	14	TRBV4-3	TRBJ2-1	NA	CASSQDWGGGEQFF	TGCGCCAGCAGCCAAGATTGGGGGGGCGGTGAGCAGTTCTTC
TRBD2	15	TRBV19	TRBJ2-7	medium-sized	CASSIRPGGYNEQYF	TGTGCCAGTAGTATACGCCCGGGAGGGTACAACGAGCAGTACTTC
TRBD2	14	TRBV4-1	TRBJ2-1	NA	CASSRLAGGNEQFF	TGCGCCAGCAGCCGACTAGCGGGAGGGAATGAGCAGTTCTTC
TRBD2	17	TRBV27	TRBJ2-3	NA	CASSSRNSLAGTDTQYF	TGTGCCAGCAGCTCGCGCAACTCACTAGCGGGGACAGATACGCAGTATTTT
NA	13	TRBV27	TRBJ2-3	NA	CATQGVPTDTQYF	TGTGCCACCCAAGGGGTCCCGACAGATACGCAGTATTTT
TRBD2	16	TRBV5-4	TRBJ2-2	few	CASSLGAGVFIGELFF	TGTGCCAGCAGCTTGGGAGCGGGAGTGTTCATCGGGGAGCTGTTTTTT
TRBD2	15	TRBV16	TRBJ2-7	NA	CASSPPSSGTYEQYF	TGTGCCAGCAGCCCGCCTTCTAGCGGAACCTACGAGCAGTACTTC
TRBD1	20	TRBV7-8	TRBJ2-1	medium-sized	CASSLASPPSGTGANNEQFF	TGTGCCAGCAGCTTGGCCTCGCCTCCCTCCGGGACAGGGGCTAACAATGAGCAGTTCTTC
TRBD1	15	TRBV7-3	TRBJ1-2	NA	CASSLTGRNDYGYTF	TGTGCCAGCAGCTTGACAGGGAGGAATGACTATGGCTACACCTTC
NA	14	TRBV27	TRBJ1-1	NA	CASSFGQGYTEAFF	TGTGCCAGCAGTTTTGGGCAGGGGTACACTGAAGCTTTCTTT
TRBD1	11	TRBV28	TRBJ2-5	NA	CASRTGGTQYF	TGTGCCAGCCGGACAGGCGGGACCCAGTACTTC
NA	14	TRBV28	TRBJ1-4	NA	CASSLLINQEKLFF	TGTGCCAGCAGTTTATTGATCAACCAGGAAAAACTGTTTTTT
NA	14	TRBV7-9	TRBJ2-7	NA	CASSLVEGYYEQYF	TGTGCCAGCAGCTTAGTGGAGGGTTACTACGAGCAGTACTTC
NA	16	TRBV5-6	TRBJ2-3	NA	CASSLGAGVTTDTQYF	TGTGCCAGCAGCTTGGGGGCCGGGGTTACCACAGATACGCAGTATTTT
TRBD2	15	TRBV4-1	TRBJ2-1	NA	CASSQVVTSGARQFF	TGCGCCAGCAGCCAAGTAGTAACTAGCGGCGCGAGGCAGTTCTTC
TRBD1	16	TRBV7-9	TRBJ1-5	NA	CASSLSGSGGSQPQHF	TGTGCCAGCAGCCTATCCGGGTCAGGGGGAAGTCAGCCCCAGCATTTT
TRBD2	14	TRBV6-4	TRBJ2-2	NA	CASSESGGTGELFF	TGTGCCAGCAGTGAAAGCGGGGGGACCGGGGAGCTGTTTTTT
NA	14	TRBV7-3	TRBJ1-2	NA	CASSLTGGHYGYTF	TGTGCCAGCAGCTTAACGGGGGGGCACTATGGCTACACCTTC
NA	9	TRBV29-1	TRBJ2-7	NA	CRDTYEQYF	TGCAGAGACACCTACGAGCAGTACTTC
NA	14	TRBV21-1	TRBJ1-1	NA	CASITRRGNTEAFF	TGTGCCAGCATTACCCGGCGGGGGAACACTGAAGCTTTCTTT
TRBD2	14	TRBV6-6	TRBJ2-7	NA	CASSSVGTNNEQYF	TGTGCCAGCAGTTCCGTCGGGACTAACAACGAGCAGTACTTC
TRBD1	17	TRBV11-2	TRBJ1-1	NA	CASSLGVPGGLGTEAFF	TGTGCCAGCAGCTTAGGGGTCCCAGGGGGCTTGGGCACTGAAGCTTTCTTT
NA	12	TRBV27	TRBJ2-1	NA	CASSSYVNEQFF	TGTGCCAGCAGTTCCTATGTTAATGAGCAGTTCTTC
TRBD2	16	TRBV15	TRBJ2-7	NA	CATSRAVGLADYEQYF	TGTGCCACCAGCAGAGCAGTAGGACTAGCGGACTACGAGCAGTACTTC
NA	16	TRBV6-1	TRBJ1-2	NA	CASSEWILQGSYGYTF	TGTGCCAGCAGTGAGTGGATCTTGCAGGGGTCCTATGGCTACACCTTC
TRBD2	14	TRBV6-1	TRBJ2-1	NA	CASTEPGGDNEQFF	TGTGCCAGCACCGAACCGGGGGGAGACAATGAGCAGTTCTTC
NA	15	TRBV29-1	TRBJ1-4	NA	CSVVPAGATNEKLFF	TGCAGCGTTGTTCCGGCGGGGGCCACTAATGAAAAACTGTTTTTT
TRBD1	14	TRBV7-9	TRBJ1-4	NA	CASSTDREDEKLFF	TGTGCCAGCAGCACAGACAGGGAGGATGAAAAACTGTTTTTT
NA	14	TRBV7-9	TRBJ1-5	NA	CASSQGLGSQPQHF	TGTGCCAGCAGCCAAGGGCTGGGGAGTCAGCCCCAGCATTTT
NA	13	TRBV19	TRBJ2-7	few	CASTGIFSYEQYF	TGTGCCAGTACAGGTATCTTCTCCTACGAGCAGTACTTC
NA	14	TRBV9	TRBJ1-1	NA	CASSLGDLNTEAFF	TGTGCCAGCAGCCTAGGGGACTTGAACACTGAAGCTTTCTTT
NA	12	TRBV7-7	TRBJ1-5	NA	CASSFRDQPQHF	TGTGCTAGCAGCTTCAGGGATCAGCCCCAGCATTTT
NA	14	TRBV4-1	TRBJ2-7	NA	CASSQDMIGSEQYF	TGCGCCAGCAGCCAAGATATGATTGGGAGCGAGCAGTACTTC
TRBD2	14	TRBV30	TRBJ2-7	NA	CAWSTSGITYEQYF	TGTGCCTGGAGTACTAGCGGGATTACCTACGAGCAGTACTTC
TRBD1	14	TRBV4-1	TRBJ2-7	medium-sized	CASSQQTGGYEQYF	TGCGCCAGCAGCCAACAGACAGGGGGCTACGAGCAGTACTTC